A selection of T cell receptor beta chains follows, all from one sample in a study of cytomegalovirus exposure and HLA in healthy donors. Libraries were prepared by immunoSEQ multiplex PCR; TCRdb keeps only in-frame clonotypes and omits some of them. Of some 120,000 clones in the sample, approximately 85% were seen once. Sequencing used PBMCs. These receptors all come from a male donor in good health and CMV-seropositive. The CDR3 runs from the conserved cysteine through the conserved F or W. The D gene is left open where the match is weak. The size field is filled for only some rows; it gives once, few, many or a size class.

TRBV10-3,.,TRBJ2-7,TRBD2,CAISGGEPGTSGYYEQYF,TGTGCCATCAGTGGGGGGGAGCCCGGGACTAGCGGTTATTACGAGCAGTACTTC
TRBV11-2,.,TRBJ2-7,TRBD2,CASSRGGPGPYEQYF,TGTGCCAGCAGCCGCGGGGGACCCGGGCCCTACGAGCAGTACTTC
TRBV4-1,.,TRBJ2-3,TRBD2,CASSQHGLDADTQYF,TGCGCCAGCAGCCAACATGGACTAGATGCAGATACGCAGTATTTT
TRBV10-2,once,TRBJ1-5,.,CASAFGVYSNQPQHF,TGCGCCAGCGCGTTCGGAGTTTATAGCAATCAGCCCCAGCATTTT
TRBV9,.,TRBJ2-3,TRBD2,CASSGGRSTDTQYF,TGTGCCAGCAGCGGCGGGAGGAGCACAGATACGCAGTATTTT
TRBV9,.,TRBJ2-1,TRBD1,CATSRGQGEANEQFF,TGTGCCACCTCAAGGGGACAGGGAGAGGCAAATGAGCAGTTCTTC
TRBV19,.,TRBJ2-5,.,CASSIWGGDETQYF,TGTGCCAGTAGTATTTGGGGGGGCGATGAGACCCAGTACTTC
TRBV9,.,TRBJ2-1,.,CASSVGVKQGDEQFF,TGTGCCAGCAGCGTAGGAGTCAAACAGGGCGATGAGCAGTTCTTC
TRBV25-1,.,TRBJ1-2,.,CASSAGANYGYTF,TGTGCCAGCAGTGCGGGAGCTAACTATGGCTACACCTTC
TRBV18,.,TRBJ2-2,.,CASSPTQGRTTGELFF,TGCGCCAGCTCACCCACACAGGGCCGAACGACCGGGGAGCTGTTTTTT
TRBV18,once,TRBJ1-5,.,CASSPGGEDQPQHF,TGTGCCAGCTCACCCGGAGGTGAGGATCAGCCCCAGCATTTT
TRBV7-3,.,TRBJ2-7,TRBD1,CASSLIPGTAYEQYF,TGTGCCAGCAGCTTAATCCCCGGGACAGCATACGAGCAGTACTTC
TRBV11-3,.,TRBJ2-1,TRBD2,CASSTELAAYNEQFF,TGTGCCAGCAGCACCGAACTAGCGGCCTACAATGAGCAGTTCTTC
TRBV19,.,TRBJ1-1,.,CASSIVPEGTEAFF,TGTGCCAGTAGTATAGTACCGGAGGGCACTGAAGCTTTCTTT
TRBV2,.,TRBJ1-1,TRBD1,CASRADRAMNTEAFF,TGTGCCAGCAGGGCCGACAGGGCTATGAACACTGAAGCTTTCTTT
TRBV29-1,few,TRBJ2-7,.,CSVERWGAREQYF,TGCAGCGTTGAACGGTGGGGCGCCCGGGAGCAGTACTTC
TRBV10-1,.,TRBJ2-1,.,CASSRFLFTPSSYNEQFF,TGCGCCAGCAGCCGCTTTCTCTTCACGCCGAGCTCCTACAATGAGCAGTTCTTC
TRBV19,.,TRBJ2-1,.,CASNREGNEQFF,TGTGCCAGTAATCGAGAGGGCAATGAGCAGTTCTTC
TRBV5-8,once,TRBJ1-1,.,CASSLYRLNTEAFF,TGTGCCAGCAGCCTCTACAGGTTGAACACTGAAGCTTTCTTT
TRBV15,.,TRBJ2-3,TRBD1,CATRPGTGIPDTQYF,TGTGCCACCAGACCCGGGACAGGGATACCAGATACGCAGTATTTT
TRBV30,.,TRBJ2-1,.,CAWSERTEQFF,TGTGCCTGGAGCGAGCGTACGGAGCAGTTCTTC
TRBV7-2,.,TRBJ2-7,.,CASSLLSNREQYF,TGTGCCAGCAGCTTATTATCGAATCGGGAGCAGTACTTC